Listed here are 31 T cell receptor beta chains from one sample, sequenced in a study of molecular identifiers for immune sequencing clone quantification. TCRdb ran MiXCR on the PCR reads and lists one entry per CDR3 protein. The sample lists about half a million distinct CDR3 sequences; around a fifth were seen once. The sequenced material came from naive CD8+ T cells from blood, with Jurkat cell RNA spiked in. Specified subset: FACS-sorted CD8+CD4-CCR7+CD45RA+ naive T cells. The source is a human donor in good health. Some libraries in this study had Jurkat cell RNA spiked in.

This sequence joins TRBV20-1 and TRBJ2-7; tentatively, D is TRBD1 (6 bases). From germline, CDR1 is DFQATT and CDR2 SNEGSKA (reference sequence). The CDR3 covers 13 residues. Trimming removed 6 bases at V and 1 base at J, with 13 bases between. The CDR3 sequence: CSAESGTSYEQYF. As DNA, the CDR3 is TGCAGTGCAGAGTCCGGGACATCCTACGAGCAGTACTTC.

This clonotype was observed many times. The rearrangement joins TRBV3-1 to TRBJ2-5, with unresolved D. The CDR3 has 11 amino acids. Trimming took off 5 bases at V and 1 base at J, with 2 bases between the two ends. Germline assignment: CDR1 LGHDT and CDR2 YNNKEL (reference sequence). CDR3 sequence reads: CASSTQETQYF. In nucleotides, the CDR3 is TGTGCCAGCAGCACCCAAGAGACCCAGTACTTC.

This clonotype occurred a few times. The V and J genes are TRBV20-1 and TRBJ2-7, with D uncertain. The V end lost 0 bases, the J end lost 4 bases, and 13 bases lay between the germline ends. Germline-derived CDR1 and CDR2 are DFQATT and SNEGSKA (reference sequence). The CDR3 is 14 residues long. Written as DNA, the CDR3 is TGCAGTGCTAGAGATGAGGTAGAAGGGTACGAGCAGTACTTC. Protein product: CSARDEVEGYEQYF.

Ten or more counts support this clonotype. The V call is TRBV29-1, the J call TRBJ2-3; TRBD1 aligns across 7 bases. The length of the CDR3 is 17 residues. V trimming: 2 bases; J trimming: 6 bases; junction bases outside the gene matches: 17. Germline V gene sequence: CDR1 SQVTM, CDR2 ANQGSEA. The CDR3 spells CSVEKDGNRGPVDTQYF. CDR3 in DNA: TGCAGCGTTGAAAAGGATGGCAACAGGGGCCCTGTGGATACGCAGTATTTT.

The table lists this clonotype with many counts. V gene TRBV6-2 or TRBV6-3 combines with J gene TRBJ2-1; D call uncertain. CDR3 length: 13 residues. The germline V and J ends were trimmed by 4 bases and 3 bases, with 7 bases remaining between them. Per germline, CDR1 MNHEY and CDR2 SVGEGT. DNA of the CDR3: TGTGCCAGCAGTTGGAGCAGCTACAATGAGCAGTTCTTC. Its protein is CASSWSSYNEQFF.

This clonotype has ten or more counts. This chain links TRBV30 with TRBJ2-7; D is uncertain. From germline, CDR1 is GTSNPN and CDR2 SVGIG (reference sequence). V dropped 3 bases and J dropped 6 bases, with 6 bases sitting between them. The CDR3 loop spans 10 amino acids. CDR3 protein: CAWSDGEQYF. The CDR3 DNA sequence: TGTGCCTGGAGCGATGGCGAGCAGTACTTC.

The DNA for the CDR3 is TGCGCCAGCAGCTTGAACGGACAGGGGGCGTGGGAGCAGTACTTC. It specifies CASSLNGQGAWEQYF. The rearrangement joins TRBV5-1 to TRBJ2-7; 11 bases line up with TRBD1. The germline CDR1 and CDR2 sequences are SGHRS and YFSETQ. The CDR3 has 15 residues. J lost 7 bases, V lost 1 base, and 7 bases had no gene match.

This clonotype was seen many times. J is TRBJ2-2 and V is TRBV5-4, with TRBD2 matching over 9 bases. V lost 4 bases and J lost 4; bases outside the gene matches: 5. The CDR3 contains 15 residues. CDR1 is SGHNT, CDR2 YYREEE, per germline (reference sequence). CDR3 amino acids: CASSPGLAPTGELFF. CDR3 sequence (DNA): TGTGCCAGCAGCCCGGGACTAGCTCCCACCGGGGAGCTGTTTTTT.

This clonotype was counted at least ten times. V is TRBV6-5 and J is TRBJ1-1, with a possible D match to TRBD1 (5 bases). CDR1 is MNHEY and CDR2 is SVGAGI in the germline V gene. Trimming left V 0 bases short and J 2 bases short, with 10 bases between. This CDR3 has 15 residues. CDR3: CASSYSLQGNTEAFF. CDR3 sequence (DNA): TGTGCCAGCAGTTACTCGCTGCAGGGAAACACTGAAGCTTTCTTT.

This clonotype was detected only a few times. The chain employs TRBV9 and TRBJ2-1; D is undetermined. CDR1 and CDR2 from the germline V gene are SGDLS and YYNGEE. The V end was cut by 3 bases, the J end by 0 bases, with 10 bases between. This CDR3 is 15 amino acids long. CDR3 nucleotide sequence: TGTGCCAGCAGCGCGGACGGAAGCTCCTACAATGAGCAGTTCTTC. Amino acid sequence: CASSADGSSYNEQFF. Variable domain in full (rest from reference TRBV9 and TRBJ2-1): DSGVTQTPKHLITATGQRVTLRCSPRSGDLSVYWYQQSLDQGLQFLIQYYNGEERAKGNILERFSAQQFPDLHSELNLSSLELGDSALYFCASSADGSSYNEQFFGPGTRLTVL.

Of note for this clonotype: It may be a read error: a sequence one base away is much more abundant. This CDR3 is missing its conserved last phenylalanine or tryptophan, likely due to a read error. This chain uses TRBV6-5 with TRBJ2-1; 9 bases match TRBD2. Germline CDR1 reads MNHEY; CDR2 reads SVGAGI. CDR3 length: 16 residues. The ends lost 5 bases at V and 3 bases at J; junction bases unmatched: 8. The CDR3 region is CASSSLAGDDYNEQFI. The DNA for the CDR3 is TGTGCCAGCAGTAGCTTAGCGGGAGATGACTACAATGAGCAGTTCATC.

As regards this clonotype: A much larger clone sits a single nucleotide away, making a read error possible. The chain is built from TRBV13 and TRBJ2-3; no definite D call. With 4 bases removed from V and 4 bases from J, the gap between germline ends came to 15 bases. The CDR3 has 15 residues. The germline V gene encodes CDR1 PRHDT and CDR2 FYEKMQ (reference sequence). Here the CDR3 DNA reads TGTGCCAGCAGCTCGGTCCCAGAAGTCCCAGATACGCAGTATTTT. Translated, it gives CASSSVPEVPDTQYF.

This clonotype was seen a handful of times. The chain recombines TRBV11-1 with TRBJ2-1, with TRBD1 matching over 8 bases. V shed 5 bases, J shed 2 bases, and the junction held 5 bases outside the gene matches. CDR1 SGHAT and CDR2 FQDESV come from the germline V gene (reference sequence). The CDR3 has 15 residues. CDR3 sequence reads: CASSKDRDPYNEQFF. Written as DNA, the CDR3 is TGTGCCAGCAGCAAGGACAGGGACCCCTACAATGAGCAGTTCTTC.

Comment on this clonotype: A much more abundant neighbour one base away suggests this may be a read error. J is TRBJ1-4 and V is TRBV7-9; D perhaps matches TRBD1 (5 bases). This CDR3 comprises 16 residues. Per the germline V gene, CDR1 is SEHNR and CDR2 is FQNEAQ (reference sequence). The CDR3 is CAGSPGTLATNEKLFF. The CDR3 region has the DNA TGTGCCGGCAGCCCTGGGACGCTTGCAACTAATGAAAAACTGTTTTTT.

V gene TRBV6-2 or TRBV6-3 combines with J gene TRBJ2-7; 13 nucleotides match TRBD2. The CDR3 runs to 17 residues. Germline-derived CDR1 and CDR2 are MNHEY and SVGEGT. Losses at the gene ends were 5 bases for V and 0 bases for J; bases not matched to a gene: 7. This CDR3 reads CASSTPRTSGSSYEQYF. CDR3 DNA sequence: TGTGCCAGCAGTACCCCGAGGACTAGCGGGAGCTCCTACGAGCAGTACTTC.

This clonotype appeared a few times. The chain couples TRBV4-1 to TRBJ1-4; 7 nucleotides align to TRBD1. The germline V gene encodes CDR1 MGHRA and CDR2 YSYEKL. The V gene end was trimmed by 0 bases and the J gene end by 11 bases; junction bases not matched to a gene: 12. The CDR3 runs to 16 residues. In nucleotides, the CDR3 is TGCGCCAGCAGCCAAGAAAGGGCACCAGGGGGTCGGAAACTGTTTTTT. It codes for CASSQERAPGGRKLFF.

The CDR3, as DNA: TGTGCCAGCATTCCCGGGACACTCCCCTACGAGCAGTACTTC. Translated: CASIPGTLPYEQYF. This chain joins TRBV12-3 or TRBV12-4 and TRBJ2-7, with D possibly being TRBD1 (6 bases). The CDR3 has 14 residues. With 7 bases removed from V and 2 bases from J, the gap between germline ends came to 15 bases.

CDR3 DNA sequence: TGTGCCAGCAGCCGGGACCGATACCAAGAGACCCAGTACTTC. Protein product: CASSRDRYQETQYF. The chain has TRBV5-8 and TRBJ2-5; perhaps D is TRBD1 or TRBD2 (5 bases each). The germline V gene has CDR1 SGHTS and CDR2 YDEGEE. The CDR3 totals 14 residues. The V and J ends lost 4 bases and 0 bases respectively, with 10 bases between them.

The table lists this clonotype with many counts. This sequence joins TRBV5-5 and TRBJ2-3, with TRBD1 matching over 7 bases. Germline CDR1 reads SGHKS; CDR2 reads YYEKEE (reference sequence). The CDR3 consists of 16 residues. Trimming removed 4 bases from V and 2 bases from J; junction bases left unmatched: 10. In nucleotides, the CDR3 is TGTGCCAGCAGCCGACCGGGACAGTACTTCACAGATACGCAGTATTTT. This sequence encodes CASSRPGQYFTDTQYF.

This clonotype has just one count. V gene TRBV6-6 combines with J gene TRBJ2-5; D is uncertain. V dropped 1 base and J dropped 2 bases, with 8 bases sitting between them. This CDR3 has 14 amino acids. The germline V gene has CDR1 MNHNY and CDR2 SVGAGI (reference sequence). CDR3 DNA sequence: TGTGCCAGCAGTTACTTATCCAGGCAAGAGACCCAGTACTTC. Amino acids: CASSYLSRQETQYF.

This chain connects TRBV10-3 to TRBJ2-7, with D unclear. The CDR3 sequence is 12 residues long. The germline V gene has CDR1 ENHRY and CDR2 SYGVKD. The germline V and J ends were trimmed by 3 bases and 3 bases, with 6 bases remaining between them. The CDR3 DNA reads as TGTGCCATCAGTGAAAACAGCTACGAGCAGTACTTC. It specifies CAISENSYEQYF.

On this clonotype: This could be a read error, since a much larger clone is one nucleotide away. The chain couples TRBV7-9 to TRBJ2-3, with 9 bases aligning to TRBD2. The CDR3 spans 15 residues. Germline loops: CDR1 SEHNR, CDR2 FQNEAQ (reference sequence). CDR3 nucleotides: TGTGGCAGCCTCTCCGGGACTAGCAGCACAGATACGCAGTATTTT. Translated: CGSLSGTSSTDTQYF.

The genes are TRBV3-1 and TRBJ1-1; TRBD1 is a possible D gene (6 bases). V was trimmed by 2 bases and J by 6 bases, leaving 13 bases between them. The germline V gene encodes CDR1 LGHDT and CDR2 YNNKEL (reference sequence). The CDR3 sequence is 14 residues long. Here the CDR3 DNA reads TGTGCCAGCAGCCAAAGGGTACAGGGCTCTGAAGCTTTCTTT. Protein: CASSQRVQGSEAFF. Filled out from reference TRBV3-1 and TRBJ1-1, the complete variable domain reads DTAVSQTPKYLVTQMGNDKSIKCEQNLGHDTMYWYKQDSKKFLKIMFSYNNKELIINETVPNRFSPKSPDKAHLNLHINSLELGDSAVYFCASSQRVQGSEAFFGQGTRLTVV.

About this clonotype itself: A much bigger clone sits one base away, suggesting this may be a read error. This CDR3 is CASSQEYREAYEQYF. CDR3 coding DNA: TGCGCCAGCAGCCAAGAGTACAGGGAAGCCTACGAGCAGTACTTC. V usage is TRBV4-1 and J usage is TRBJ2-7; TRBD1 is a possible D gene (6 bases). The CDR3 contains 15 residues. V shed 0 bases and J shed 2 bases, with 11 bases lying between them. Germline loops: CDR1 MGHRA, CDR2 YSYEKL.

The rearrangement uses TRBV4-3 and TRBJ2-3; D call uncertain. This CDR3 spans 15 amino acids. From germline, CDR1 is LGHNA and CDR2 YSLEER. V was pared by 0 bases and J by 1 base, with 8 bases between. CDR3 DNA sequence: TGCGCCAGCAGCCAAGACCCTGGTGGCACAGATACGCAGTATTTT. Translated: CASSQDPGGTDTQYF.

The CDR3 coding sequence is TGCGCCAGCAGCTTGTATGGACAGAACACAGATACGCAGTATTTT. It yields the protein CASSLYGQNTDTQYF. The V call is TRBV5-1, the J call TRBJ2-3; D perhaps matches TRBD1 (6 bases). CDR1 is SGHRS, CDR2 YFSETQ, per germline. Trimming took 1 base from V and 2 from J, leaving 11 bases between them. CDR3 length: 15 residues.

A remark on this clonotype: At one of its ends the junction is not consistent with the germline gene, which may arise from a read error. This rearrangement joins TRBV7-2 to TRBJ1-2; D possibly corresponds to TRBD1 (6 bases). The CDR3 sequence is 19 residues long. In germline, CDR1 is SGHTA, CDR2 FQGNSA. CDR3 region: CASSSPRTDYNRMNYDYTF. The DNA for the CDR3 is TGTGCCAGCAGCTCGCCCCGGACAGACTATAATAGAATGAACTATGACTACACCTTC.

Concerning this clonotype itself: The junction departs from germline at one end; a sequencing error may be responsible. The chain uses TRBV7-2 and TRBJ2-7; TRBD1 might be the D (6 bases). The CDR3 loop spans 13 amino acids. Germline-derived CDR1 and CDR2 are SGHTA and FQGNSA. This CDR3 reads CASSLGQPYGQYF. The CDR3 DNA reads as TGTGCCAGCAGCCTTGGACAGCCCTACGGGCAGTACTTC.

A remark on this clonotype: Being one base from a much bigger clone, this may be a read error. The chain uses TRBV6-5 and TRBJ2-1; the match to TRBD2 covers 9 bases. The length of the CDR3 is 15 residues. Germline V gene data show CDR1 as MNHEY and CDR2 as SVGAGI. The junction had 9 bases not matched to a gene; V was cut back by 4 bases and J by 8 bases. CDR3 nucleotide sequence: TGTGCCAGCAGTTCTGGGACTAGCTGGGCCGATGAGCAGTTCTTC. Encoded protein: CASSSGTSWADEQFF.

This clonotype was picked up many times. This chain joins TRBV4-1 and TRBJ2-5; 9 nucleotides match TRBD2. Germline CDR1 and CDR2: MGHRA and YSYEKL. The CDR3 length is 15 residues. With 3 bases clipped from V and 5 bases from J, the junction kept 7 bases outside the gene matches. CDR3 in amino acids: CASSHDSGGGETQYF. In DNA, the CDR3 is TGCGCCAGCAGCCACGATAGCGGGGGCGGGGAGACCCAGTACTTC.

This chain uses TRBV27 with TRBJ2-2, with 7 bases aligning to TRBD1. Germline CDR1 is MNHEY and CDR2 is SMNVEV (reference sequence). The CDR3 runs to 14 residues. The ends lost 8 bases at V and 7 bases at J; junction bases unmatched: 10. The CDR3 sequence is CASGTGVFVGELFF. As DNA, the CDR3 is TGTGCCAGCGGAACAGGGGTTTTTGTCGGGGAGCTGTTTTTT.